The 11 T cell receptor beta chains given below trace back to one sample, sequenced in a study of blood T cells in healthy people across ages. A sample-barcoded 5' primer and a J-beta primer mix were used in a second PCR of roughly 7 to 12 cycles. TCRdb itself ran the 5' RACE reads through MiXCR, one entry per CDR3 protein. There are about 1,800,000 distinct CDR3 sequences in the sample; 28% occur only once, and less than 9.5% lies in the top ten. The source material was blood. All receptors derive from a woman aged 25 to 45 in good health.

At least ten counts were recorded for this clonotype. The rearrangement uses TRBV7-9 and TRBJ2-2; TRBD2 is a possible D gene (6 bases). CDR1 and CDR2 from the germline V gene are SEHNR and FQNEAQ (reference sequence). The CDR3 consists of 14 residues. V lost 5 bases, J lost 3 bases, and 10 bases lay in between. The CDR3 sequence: CASSRELDTGELFF. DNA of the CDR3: TGTGCCAGCAGCCGGGAGTTAGACACCGGGGAGCTGTTTTTT.

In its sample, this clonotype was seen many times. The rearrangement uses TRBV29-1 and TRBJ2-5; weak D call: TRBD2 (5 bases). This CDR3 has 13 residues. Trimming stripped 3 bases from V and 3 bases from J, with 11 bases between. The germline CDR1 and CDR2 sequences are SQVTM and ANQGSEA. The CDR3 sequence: CSVDTAGEETQYF. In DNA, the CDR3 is TGCAGCGTTGACACCGCGGGTGAAGAGACCCAGTACTTC.

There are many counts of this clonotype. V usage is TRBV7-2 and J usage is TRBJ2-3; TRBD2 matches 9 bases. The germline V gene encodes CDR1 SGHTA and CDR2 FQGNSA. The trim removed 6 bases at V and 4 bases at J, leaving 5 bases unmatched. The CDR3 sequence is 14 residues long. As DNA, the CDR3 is TGTGCCAGCAGTGCGGGACTAGCTGCAGATACGCAGTATTTT. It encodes CASSAGLAADTQYF.

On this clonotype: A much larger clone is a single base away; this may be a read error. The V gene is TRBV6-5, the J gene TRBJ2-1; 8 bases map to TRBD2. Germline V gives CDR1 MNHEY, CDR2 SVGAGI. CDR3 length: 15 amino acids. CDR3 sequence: CAGSYYSTSGNEQFF. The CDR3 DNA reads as TGTGCCGGCAGTTACTACTCTACTAGCGGCAATGAGCAGTTCTTC.

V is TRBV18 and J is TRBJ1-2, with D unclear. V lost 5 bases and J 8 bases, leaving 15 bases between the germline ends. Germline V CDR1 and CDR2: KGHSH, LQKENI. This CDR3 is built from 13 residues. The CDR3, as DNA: TGTGCCAGCTCAGTCACACGGCAGGAGGGCTACACCTTC. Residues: CASSVTRQEGYTF.

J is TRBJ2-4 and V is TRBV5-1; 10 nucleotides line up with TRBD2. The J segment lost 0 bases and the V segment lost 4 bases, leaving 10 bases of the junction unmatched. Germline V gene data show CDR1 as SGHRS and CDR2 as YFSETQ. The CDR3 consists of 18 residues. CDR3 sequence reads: CASSPGLAEVLAKNIQYF. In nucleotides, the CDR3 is TGCGCCAGCAGCCCTGGACTAGCGGAGGTCCTAGCCAAAAACATTCAGTACTTC.

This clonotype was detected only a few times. The CDR3 DNA follows: TGCGCCAGCAGCTTGAACGACAGGGCTCGGGATAATGAAAAACTGTTTTTT. Translation: CASSLNDRARDNEKLFF. This chain links TRBV5-1 with TRBJ1-4, with 7 bases matching TRBD1. V lost 1 base to trimming and J lost 4 bases; unmatched junction nucleotides: 10. Germline V gene lookup returns CDR1 SGHRS and CDR2 YFSETQ. The CDR3 sequence is 17 residues long.

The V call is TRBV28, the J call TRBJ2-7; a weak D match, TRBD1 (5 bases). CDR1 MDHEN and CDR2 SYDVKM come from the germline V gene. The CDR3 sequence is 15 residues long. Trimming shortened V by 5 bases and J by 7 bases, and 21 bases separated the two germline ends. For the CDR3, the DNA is TGTGCCAGCAGTAGGGGCGTGAGTTTCAACAATGAGCAGTACTTC. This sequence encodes CASSRGVSFNNEQYF.

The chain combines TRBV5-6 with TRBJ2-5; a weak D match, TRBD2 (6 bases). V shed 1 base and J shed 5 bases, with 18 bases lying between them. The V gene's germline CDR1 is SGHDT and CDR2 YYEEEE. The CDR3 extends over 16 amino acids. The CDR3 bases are TGTGCCAGCAGCTTGCAAGGAGGGAAACGCTGGGAGACCCAGTACTTC. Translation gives CASSLQGGKRWETQYF.

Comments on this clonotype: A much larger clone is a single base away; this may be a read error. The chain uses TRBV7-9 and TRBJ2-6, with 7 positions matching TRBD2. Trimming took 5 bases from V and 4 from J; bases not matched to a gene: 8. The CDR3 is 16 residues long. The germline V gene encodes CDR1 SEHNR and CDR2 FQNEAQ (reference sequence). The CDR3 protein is CASSQNSGDGANVLTF. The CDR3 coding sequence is TGTGCCAGCAGCCAGAACAGCGGGGACGGGGCCAACGTCCTGACTTTC.

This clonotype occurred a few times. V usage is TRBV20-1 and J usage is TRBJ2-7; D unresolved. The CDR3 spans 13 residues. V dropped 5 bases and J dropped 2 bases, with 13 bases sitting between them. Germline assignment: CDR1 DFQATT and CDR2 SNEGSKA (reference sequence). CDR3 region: CSAPDLGTYEQYF. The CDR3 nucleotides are TGCAGTGCTCCAGACCTAGGTACCTACGAGCAGTACTTC.